Presented here are 14 T cell receptor beta chains from one specimen sequenced in a study of blood T cell repertoires in COVID-19. Measured with immunoSEQ multiplex PCR; TCRdb has only the in-frame clones, and not every one. This sample carries about 350,000 clones, 87% of them seen once, and the ten largest clones take roughly 5.2%. Sequences were obtained from PBMCs or T cells enriched from blood (not recorded which). These receptors all stem from a woman in her thirties who had recovered from COVID-19.

The V gene is TRBV5-6, the J gene TRBJ1-2, with a tentative D call TRBD1 (5 bases). Trimming cost V 6 bases and J 7 bases, with 19 bases left between them. CDR3 size: 14 residues. Per germline, CDR1 SGHDT and CDR2 YYEEEE. The CDR3 DNA reads as TGTGCCAGCACCCTGGGGAGGGGCGAAAGTGGCTACACCTTC. Protein product: CASTLGRGESGYTF.

The rearrangement links TRBV9 to TRBJ2-1; 8 bases match TRBD2. Germline CDR1 SGDLS, CDR2 YYNGEE. There are 16 residues in the CDR3. After removal of 3 bases from V and 0 bases from J, the junction contained 5 bases not matched to a gene. The CDR3 spells CASSGTSGGSYNEQFF. The DNA of the CDR3 is TGTGCCAGCAGCGGCACTAGCGGAGGCTCCTACAATGAGCAGTTCTTC.

The gene calls are TRBV15 and TRBJ1-5; D is undetermined. Germline CDR1 and CDR2: LNHNV and YYDKDF (reference sequence). There are 13 residues in the CDR3. Trimming cost V 1 base and J 6 bases, with 7 bases left between them. The CDR3 loop reads CATSRASGQPQHF. DNA for the CDR3: TGTGCCACCAGCAGAGCCTCAGGTCAGCCCCAGCATTTT.

This rearrangement joins TRBV4-1 to TRBJ2-3, with 9 bases fitting TRBD2. The V and J ends lost 0 bases and 2 bases, in that order; junction bases with no gene match: 3. The germline gives CDR1 MGHRA, CDR2 YSYEKL. This CDR3 has 16 amino acids. CDR3 residues: CASSQDLAGYTDTQYF. CDR3 nucleotide sequence: TGCGCCAGCAGCCAAGATCTAGCGGGATACACAGATACGCAGTATTTT.

The chain joins TRBV19 to TRBJ1-1; 7 bases agree with TRBD1. V was clipped by 5 bases and J by 5 bases; unmatched bases: 11. The CDR3 extends over 15 amino acids. Germline values: CDR1 LNHDA, CDR2 SQIVND (reference sequence). Here the CDR3 DNA reads TGTGCCAGTAGTCCATTAAGGGGGCTTTTGACTGAAGCTTTCTTT. As protein: CASSPLRGLLTEAFF. The full variable domain, with the rest looked up from reference TRBV19 and TRBJ1-1, is DGGITQSPKYLFRKEGQNVTLSCEQNLNHDAMYWYRQDPGQGLRLIYYSQIVNDFQKGDIAEGYSVSREKKESFPLTVTSAQKNPTAFYLCASSPLRGLLTEAFFGQGTRLTVV.

The rearrangement uses TRBV6-6 and TRBJ2-7; TRBD1 might be the D (5 bases). V lost 6 bases and J 2 bases, leaving 14 bases between the germline ends. The CDR3 length is 14 residues. The germline V gene encodes CDR1 MNHNY and CDR2 SVGAGI (reference sequence). DNA of the CDR3: TGTGCCAGCAGAAAAAACAGGATCCCCTACGAGCAGTACTTC. As protein: CASRKNRIPYEQYF.

CDR3 amino acids: CASSAHLEASTEAFF. The DNA for the CDR3 is TGTGCCAGCAGCGCCCACCTGGAGGCGTCAACTGAAGCTTTCTTT. The rearrangement links TRBV9 to TRBJ1-1, with D hard to call. Germline lookup yields CDR1 SGDLS and CDR2 YYNGEE. The CDR3 consists of 15 residues. V lost 3 bases, J lost 5 bases, and 17 bases lay in between.

In its sample, this clone was seen once. The chain uses TRBV7-9 and TRBJ2-1; 16 nucleotides agree with TRBD2. V gave up 5 bases and J gave up 4 bases; unmatched junction bases: 5. The CDR3 runs 17 residues. In germline, CDR1 is SEHNR, CDR2 FQNEAQ (reference sequence). The CDR3 protein is CASSAGLAGGLYNEQFF. The CDR3 region has the DNA TGTGCCAGCAGCGCGGGACTAGCGGGGGGGTTGTACAATGAGCAGTTCTTC.

A note on this clone: In the same sample, other DNA sequences code for this CDR3. The J gene is TRBJ1-4, the V gene TRBV5-1; 8 bases line up with TRBD1. CDR3 length: 15 residues. Germline-derived CDR1 and CDR2 are SGHRS and YFSETQ. The V and J ends lost 2 bases and 7 bases, in that order; junction bases with no gene match: 7. This CDR3 is CASSLRSGGSEKLFF. CDR3 nucleotides: TGCGCCAGCAGCTTACGTTCAGGGGGCAGTGAAAAACTGTTTTTT.

CDR3: CVSPPRGIHGNTIYF. The CDR3 coding sequence is TGTGTCAGCCCCCCCCGAGGAATACATGGAAACACCATATATTTT. This sequence joins TRBV7-5 and TRBJ1-3. TRBV7-5 is deemed a pseudogene. The CDR3 has 15 residues.

The chain recombines TRBV4-2 with TRBJ1-2; 7 bases are a match to TRBD1. The V and J ends lost 0 bases and 3 bases, in that order; junction bases with no gene match: 4. Germline V gives CDR1 LGHNA, CDR2 YNFKEQ. The CDR3 sequence is 15 residues long. For the CDR3, the DNA is TGTGCCAGCAGCCAAGAGCGGGACAGTCACTATGGCTACACCTTC. It translates to CASSQERDSHYGYTF.

V is TRBV18 and J is TRBJ2-7; 11 nucleotides line up with TRBD2. With V trimmed by 3 bases and J by 2 bases, 3 bases remained unmatched. Germline V CDR1 and CDR2: KGHSH, LQKENI. The CDR3 consists of 15 residues. The CDR3 nucleotides are TGTGCCAGCTCACCGCCTAGCGGGGGGACCTACGAGCAGTACTTC. The encoded protein is CASSPPSGGTYEQYF.

Turning to this clone: This specimen includes other DNA sequences encoding the same CDR3. This rearrangement joins TRBV11-2 to TRBJ1-1; no clear D gene. The CDR3 has 11 residues. Per the germline V gene, CDR1 is SGHAT and CDR2 is FQNNGV. The V end was cut by 5 bases, the J end by 2 bases, with 3 bases between. The CDR3 region has the DNA TGTGCCAGCAGCCTTAACACTGAAGCTTTCTTT. Protein product: CASSLNTEAFF.

This chain uses TRBV7-2 with TRBJ1-5; D is unresolved. Germline CDR1 is SGHTA and CDR2 is FQGNSA. V was cut by 5 bases and J by 6 bases, with 8 bases left in between. The CDR3 has 12 residues. CDR3 sequence reads: CASSQTGQPQHF. CDR3 DNA: TGTGCCAGCAGCCAGACTGGTCAGCCCCAGCATTTT. The entire variable domain, with the rest obtained from reference TRBV7-2 and TRBJ1-5, is as follows: GAGVSQSPSNKVTEKGKDVELRCDPISGHTALYWYRQSLGQGLEFLIYFQGNSAPDKSGLPSDRFSAERTGGSVSTLTIQRTQQEDSAVYLCASSQTGQPQHFGDGTRLSIL.